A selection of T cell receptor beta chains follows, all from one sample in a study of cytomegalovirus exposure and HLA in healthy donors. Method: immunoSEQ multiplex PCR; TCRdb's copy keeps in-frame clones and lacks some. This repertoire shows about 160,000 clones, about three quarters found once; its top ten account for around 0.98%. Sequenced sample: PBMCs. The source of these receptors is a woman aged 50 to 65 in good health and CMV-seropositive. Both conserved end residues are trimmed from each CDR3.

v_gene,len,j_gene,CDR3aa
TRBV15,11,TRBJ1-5,ATGQSLVQPQH
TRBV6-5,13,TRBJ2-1,ASSYLRGAYNEQF
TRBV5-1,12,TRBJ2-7,ASSLEGGSYEQY
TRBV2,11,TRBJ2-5,ASSMRTEETQY
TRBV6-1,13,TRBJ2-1,ASNLAGGTLDEQF
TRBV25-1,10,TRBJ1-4,ASSGQNEKLF
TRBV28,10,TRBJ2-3,ASSTYTDTQY
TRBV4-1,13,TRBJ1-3,ASSQDFYSGNTIY
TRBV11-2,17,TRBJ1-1,ASSSQTLGGAGRDTEAF
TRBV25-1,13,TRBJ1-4,ASGTQGATNEKLF
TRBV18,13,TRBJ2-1,ASSRSGGDYNEQF
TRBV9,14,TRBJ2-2,ASSFPRGGGSGELF
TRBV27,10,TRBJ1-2,ASRDRVFGYT
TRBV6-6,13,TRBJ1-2,ASSARDREGYGYT
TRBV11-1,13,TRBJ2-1,ASSLGRSGRFEQF
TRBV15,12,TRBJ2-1,ATSRDGASGKQF
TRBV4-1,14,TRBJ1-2,ASSRIAGTGNYGYT
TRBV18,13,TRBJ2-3,ASSPLQARTDTQY
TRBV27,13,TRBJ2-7,ASSRPGQGSYEQY
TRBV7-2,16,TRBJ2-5,ASSPHKRQRGLGETQY
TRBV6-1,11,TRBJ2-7,ASSRQGTNEQY
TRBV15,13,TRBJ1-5,ATSRDRGPGQPQH
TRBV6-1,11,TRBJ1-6,ASSETSYLPLH
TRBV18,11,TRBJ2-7,ASSRRDRSEQY
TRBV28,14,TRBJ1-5,ASSFPQGQGNQPQH
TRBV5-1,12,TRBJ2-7,ASSLGQTFYEQY